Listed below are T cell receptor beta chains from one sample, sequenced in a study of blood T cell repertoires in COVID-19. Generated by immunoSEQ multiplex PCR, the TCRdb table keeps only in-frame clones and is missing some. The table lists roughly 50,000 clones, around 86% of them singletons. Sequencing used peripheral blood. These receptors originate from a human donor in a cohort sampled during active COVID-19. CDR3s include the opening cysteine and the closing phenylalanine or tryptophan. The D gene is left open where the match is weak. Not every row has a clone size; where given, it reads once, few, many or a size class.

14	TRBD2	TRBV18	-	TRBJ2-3	CASSLAGGTDTQYF	TGTGCCAGCTCACTAGCGGGAGGGACAGATACGCAGTATTTT
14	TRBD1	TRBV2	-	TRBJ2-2	CASIRDRNTGELFF	TGTGCCAGCATCCGGGACAGAAACACCGGGGAGCTGTTTTTT
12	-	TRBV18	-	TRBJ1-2	CASSPAGGGYTF	TGTGCCAGCTCACCGGCAGGCGGGGGCTACACCTTC
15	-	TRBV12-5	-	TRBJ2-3	CASGLNSGATDTQYF	TGTGCTAGTGGGCTCAATAGCGGTGCCACAGATACGCAGTATTTT
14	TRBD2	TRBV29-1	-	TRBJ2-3	CSVNGLAGTDTQYF	TGCAGCGTCAATGGACTAGCGGGCACAGATACGCAGTATTTT
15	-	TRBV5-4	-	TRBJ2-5	CASSSGGTEKETQYF	TGTGCCAGCAGCTCCGGCGGGACAGAGAAAGAGACCCAGTACTTC
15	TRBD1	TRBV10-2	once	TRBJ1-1	CASSEQGLGHTEAFF	TGCGCCAGCAGTGAACAGGGGCTGGGTCACACTGAAGCTTTCTTT
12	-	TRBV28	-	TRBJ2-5	CASSTGYGTQYF	TGTGCCAGCAGTACAGGGTACGGGACCCAGTACTTC
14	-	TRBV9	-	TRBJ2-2	CASSRSGNTGELFF	TGTGCCAGCAGCCGAAGCGGGAACACCGGGGAGCTGTTTTTT
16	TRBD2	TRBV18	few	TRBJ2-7	CASSTTLAGGIYEQYF	TGTGCCAGCTCTACCACCCTAGCGGGAGGGATCTACGAGCAGTACTTC
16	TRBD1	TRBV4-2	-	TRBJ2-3	CASSPRGITSTDTQYF	TGTGCCAGCAGCCCCAGGGGGATTACTAGCACAGATACGCAGTATTTT
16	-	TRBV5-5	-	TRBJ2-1	CASSRGGVSSYNEQFF	TGTGCCAGCTCCCGGGGTGGGGTGAGCTCCTACAATGAGCAGTTCTTC
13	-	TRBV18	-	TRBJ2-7	CASSPPRSSGQYF	TGTGCCAGCTCACCACCGCGGTCATCGGGGCAGTACTTC
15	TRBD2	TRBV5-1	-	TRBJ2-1	CASSWRGGDYNEQFF	TGCGCCAGCAGCTGGCGGGGGGGCGACTACAATGAGCAGTTCTTC
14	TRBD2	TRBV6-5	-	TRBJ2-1	CASKPGLANNEQFF	TGTGCCAGCAAACCGGGACTAGCGAACAATGAGCAGTTCTTC
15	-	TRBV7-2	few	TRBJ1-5	CASSLGPQGNQPQHF	TGTGCCAGCAGCTTGGGTCCCCAGGGCAATCAGCCCCAGCATTTT
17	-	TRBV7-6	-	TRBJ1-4	CASSLGLVRGSEEKLFF	TGTGCCAGCAGCTTAGGATTAGTGAGAGGGTCGGAAGAAAAACTGTTTTTT
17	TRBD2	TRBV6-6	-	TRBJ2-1	CASSPTGLAGGYNEQFF	TGTGCCAGCAGTCCCACGGGACTAGCGGGAGGGTACAATGAGCAGTTCTTC
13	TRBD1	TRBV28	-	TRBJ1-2	CASSTDRNYGYTF	TGTGCCAGCAGTACGGACAGGAATTATGGCTACACCTTC
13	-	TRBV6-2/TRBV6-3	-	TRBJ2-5	CASSLRIQETQYF	TGTGCCAGCAGCCTCAGAATTCAAGAGACCCAGTACTTC
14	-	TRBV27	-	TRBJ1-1	CASSPRVWNTEAFF	TGTGCCAGCAGTCCCCGGGTTTGGAACACTGAAGCTTTCTTT
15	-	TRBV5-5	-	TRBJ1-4	CASSLAPGKNEKLFF	TGTGCCAGCAGCCTAGCACCCGGGAAAAATGAAAAACTGTTTTTT
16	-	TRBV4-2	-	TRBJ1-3	CASSQGAQGGGNTIYF	TGTGCCAGCAGCCAAGGAGCCCAGGGAGGGGGAAACACCATATATTTT
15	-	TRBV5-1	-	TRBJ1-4	CASSKDTTTNEKLFF	TGCGCCAGCAGCAAGGACACTACAACTAATGAAAAACTGTTTTTT
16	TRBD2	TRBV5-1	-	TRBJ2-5	CASSSGSSGSFETQYF	TGCGCCAGCAGCTCAGGCTCTAGCGGGAGTTTCGAGACCCAGTACTTC
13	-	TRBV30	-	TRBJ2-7	CAWSPGIGYEQYF	TGTGCCTGGAGTCCAGGTATAGGATACGAGCAGTACTTC